This T cell receptor beta chain came from a study of T-cell memory formation after mild COVID-19. Study-level points and caveats: Cross-reactive memory seemingly joined, as some responding clones were found in pre-infection memory.

This clonotype was counted many times. The target antigen is unknown. The CDR3 runs to 13 residues. The germline CDR1 and CDR2 sequences are SQVTM and ANQGSEA. With 4 bases clipped from V and 3 bases from J, the junction kept 3 bases outside the gene matches. Via MiXCR, TCRdb re-called the 5' RACE reads, giving one row per CDR3 protein. The top ten clones hold approximately 5% of a sample with roughly 130,000 distinct CDR3 sequences, approximately 17% of them seen once. The V gene is TRBV29-1, the J gene TRBJ1-1; 9 bases agree with TRBD1. The source of this sequence is a man between 18 and 29 years old who had mild COVID-19 (a few samples of this study predate the infection). Cell type and time point are not known. Input material: PBMCs or a T cell subset sorted from them (not recorded which). CDR3 protein: CSVADRGDTEAFF. CDR3 in DNA: TGCAGCGTTGCTGACAGGGGGGACACTGAAGCTTTCTTT. The whole variable domain, remainder taken from reference TRBV29-1 and TRBJ1-1, is SAVISQKPSRDICQRGTSLTIQCQVDSQVTMMFWYRQQPGQSLTLIATANQGSEATYESGFVIDKFPISRPNLTFSTLTVSNMSPEDSSIYLCSVADRGDTEAFFGQGTRLTVV.